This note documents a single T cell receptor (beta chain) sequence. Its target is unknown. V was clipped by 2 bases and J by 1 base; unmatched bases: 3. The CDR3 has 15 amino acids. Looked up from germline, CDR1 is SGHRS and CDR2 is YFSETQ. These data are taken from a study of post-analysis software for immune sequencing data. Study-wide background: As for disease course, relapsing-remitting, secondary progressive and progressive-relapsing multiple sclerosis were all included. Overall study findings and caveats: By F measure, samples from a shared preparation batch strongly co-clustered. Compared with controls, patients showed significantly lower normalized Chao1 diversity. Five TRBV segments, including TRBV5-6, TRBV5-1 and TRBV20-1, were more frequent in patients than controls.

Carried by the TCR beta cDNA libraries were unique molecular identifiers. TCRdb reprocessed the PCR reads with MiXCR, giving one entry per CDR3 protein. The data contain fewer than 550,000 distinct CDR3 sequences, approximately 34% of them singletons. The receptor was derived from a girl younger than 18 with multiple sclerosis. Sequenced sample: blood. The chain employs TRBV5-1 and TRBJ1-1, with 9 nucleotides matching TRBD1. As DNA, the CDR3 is TGCGCCAGCAGCTTCGGGGGACAGGGGAACACTGAAGCTTTCTTT. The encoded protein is CASSFGGQGNTEAFF.